Sequencing of this T cell receptor (beta chain) was carried out in a study of OX40 agonist ivuxolimab in advanced cancers. The overall study: A mean age of approximately 64 years, range roughly 20 to 79, was recorded, and 70% to 85% were male.

Profiling relied on immunoSEQ multiplex PCR, and the TCRdb table lists in-frame clones only, not all of them. The sample lists under 50,000 clones; over 80% were seen once. Trimming pared 3 bases from V and 5 bases from J, leaving 25 bases between. The CDR3 extends over 18 amino acids. The germline CDR1 and CDR2 sequences are MDHEN and SYDVKM. The source of this sequence is an adult with an advanced solid tumor such as melanoma, head and neck, liver or kidney cancer. The rearrangement links TRBV28 to TRBJ2-5; no firm D call. Sample: CD4+ or CD8+ T cells sorted from blood, taken in a trial of the OX40 agonist ivuxolimab. In DNA form, the CDR3 reads TGTGCCAGCAGTTTTGCTCTTAATAAGAGATTGGTTGGGGAGACCCAGTACTTC. Its translation: CASSFALNKRLVGETQYF.